The 27 T cell receptor beta chains below come from one sample, sequenced in a study of blood T cells in healthy people across ages. With a J-beta primer mix and a sample-barcoded 5' primer, a second PCR ran about 6 to 11 cycles. From the 5' RACE reads, TCRdb called clonotypes with MiXCR, one entry per CDR3 protein. The sample lists roughly 1,700,000 distinct CDR3 sequences, approximately 28% occurring once. The sample was blood. The receptor set was obtained from a woman aged 25 to 39 in good health.

This clonotype was seen ten or more times. V gene TRBV28 combines with J gene TRBJ2-5; possibly TRBD1 for D (6 bases). The V and J ends lost 5 bases and 4 bases respectively, with 11 bases between them. The germline V gene encodes CDR1 MDHEN and CDR2 SYDVKM. The CDR3 is made up of 13 amino acids. The CDR3 nucleotides read TGTGCCAGCAGTCTAGGACAGTTAGAGACCCAGTACTTC. Its translation is CASSLGQLETQYF.

This clonotype was counted ten times or more. The rearrangement links TRBV5-1 to TRBJ2-1; 8 bases fit TRBD2. V lost 2 bases to trimming and J lost 2 bases; unmatched junction nucleotides: 3. There are 15 residues in the CDR3. The germline CDR1 and CDR2 sequences are SGHRS and YFSETQ. This CDR3 is CASSLAGETYNEQFF. The DNA of the CDR3 is TGCGCCAGCAGCTTAGCGGGAGAAACCTACAATGAGCAGTTCTTC. The whole variable domain, remainder taken from reference TRBV5-1 and TRBJ2-1, is KAGVTQTPRYLIKTRGQQVTLSCSPISGHRSVSWYQQTPGQGLQFLFEYFSETQRNKGNFPGRFSGRQFSNSRSEMNVSTLELGDSALYLCASSLAGETYNEQFFGPGTRLTVL.

Ten or more counts support this clonotype. V is TRBV20-1 and J is TRBJ2-1; TRBD2 is a possible D gene (7 bases). CDR3 length: 13 residues. V lost 0 bases and J 11 bases, leaving 14 bases between the germline ends. Germline V gives CDR1 DFQATT, CDR2 SNEGSKA (reference sequence). The CDR3 spells CSARDRGGYQQFF. CDR3 coding DNA: TGCAGTGCTAGAGATAGGGGGGGTTACCAGCAGTTCTTC.

This chain joins TRBV30 and TRBJ2-3; D possibly corresponds to TRBD2 (5 bases). CDR1 GTSNPN and CDR2 SVGIG come from the germline V gene (reference sequence). The CDR3 runs 14 residues. V was trimmed by 1 base and J by 4 bases, leaving 12 bases between them. CDR3 coding DNA: TGTGCCTGGAGTGCCGCCCACGGGGCAGATACGCAGTATTTT. This codes for CAWSAAHGADTQYF.

This clonotype was seen more than once but under ten times. The chain carries TRBV20-1 and TRBJ1-4; D unclear. From germline, CDR1 is DFQATT and CDR2 SNEGSKA (reference sequence). The CDR3 runs to 15 residues. Trimming pared 5 bases from V and 7 bases from J, leaving 20 bases between. CDR3: CSAADVRGGGEKLFF. CDR3 DNA sequence: TGCAGTGCTGCCGACGTTCGGGGTGGAGGTGAAAAACTGTTTTTT.

This clonotype was recorded at least ten times. V usage is TRBV7-9 and J usage is TRBJ2-7; D gene ambiguous. The CDR3 length is 14 residues. V was pared by 4 bases and J by 3 bases, with 13 bases between. Germline lookup yields CDR1 SEHNR and CDR2 FQNEAQ (reference sequence). The CDR3 nucleotides read TGTGCCAGCAGCTCAGACTCAAAGAACTACGAGCAGTACTTC. As protein: CASSSDSKNYEQYF. The full variable domain, in which reference TRBV7-9 and TRBJ2-7 provide the parts outside the CDR3, is DTGVSQNPRHKITKRGQNVTFRCDPISEHNRLYWYRQTLGQGPEFLTYFQNEAQLEKSRLLSDRFSAERPKGSFSTLEIQRTEQGDSAMYLCASSSDSKNYEQYFGPGTRLTVT.

Concerning this clonotype itself: A single base separates this from a much larger clone, so it may be a read error. The V call is TRBV27, the J call TRBJ1-2; 7 bases align to TRBD1. Germline V CDR1 and CDR2: MNHEY, SMNVEV (reference sequence). The CDR3 loop spans 15 amino acids. In DNA form, the CDR3 reads TGTGCCAGCAGTTTCCTACAGGGGACTCTCTATGGCCACACCTTC. Residues: CASSFLQGTLYGHTF.

The V and J genes are TRBV11-2 and TRBJ2-1; the match to TRBD2 covers 11 bases. The J call is doubtful: the DNA matches TRBJ2-7 better. From germline, CDR1 is SGHAT and CDR2 FQNNGV. The length of the CDR3 is 15 residues. The CDR3 here is CASSFSGRVPNEQYF. Here the CDR3 DNA reads TGTGCCAGCAGTTTTAGCGGGAGGGTTCCCAATGAGCAGTACTTC.

The chain links TRBV20-1 to TRBJ1-1, with D possibly matching TRBD1 (5 bases). The CDR3 sequence is 14 residues long. Germline V gives CDR1 DFQATT, CDR2 SNEGSKA (reference sequence). Trimming removed 6 bases at V and 1 base at J, with 15 bases between. CDR3 DNA: TGCAGTGCACGGGGGTGGGCCGGGAACACTGAAGCTTTCTTT. This translates into CSARGWAGNTEAFF.

The chain uses TRBV6-6 and TRBJ2-3; D gene uncertain. Trimming removed 6 bases from V and 0 bases from J, with 13 bases in between. From germline, CDR1 is MNHNY and CDR2 SVGAGI (reference sequence). This CDR3 spans 15 amino acids. As DNA, the CDR3 is TGTGCCAGCAGACGACTTCCTCACAGCACAGATACGCAGTATTTT. Translating it yields CASRRLPHSTDTQYF.

This chain links TRBV7-2 with TRBJ1-1; D is uncertain. The germline gives CDR1 SGHTA, CDR2 FQGNSA. The CDR3 loop spans 14 amino acids. V gave up 7 bases and J gave up 1 base, with 13 bases separating them. CDR3 amino acids: CASTPGWGNTEAFF. The DNA for the CDR3 is TGTGCCAGCACCCCTGGGTGGGGGAACACTGAAGCTTTCTTT.

This clonotype was seen a handful of times. The chain carries TRBV5-1 and TRBJ2-7, with D perhaps assigned TRBD1 or TRBD2 (5 bases each). Trimming took off 4 bases at V and 2 bases at J, with 13 bases between the two ends. CDR1 and CDR2 (germline): SGHRS, YFSETQ. This CDR3 is built from 14 residues. CDR3 DNA sequence: TGCGCCAGCAGCCACCGGGACGGGACCTACGAGCAGTACTTC. It yields the protein CASSHRDGTYEQYF. Looking up the rest from reference TRBV5-1 and TRBJ2-7 gives the full variable domain: KAGVTQTPRYLIKTRGQQVTLSCSPISGHRSVSWYQQTPGQGLQFLFEYFSETQRNKGNFPGRFSGRQFSNSRSEMNVSTLELGDSALYLCASSHRDGTYEQYFGPGTRLTVT.

About this clonotype itself: At one boundary the junction diverges from the germline segment, which might be a read error. The rearrangement uses TRBV29-1 and TRBJ2-3; 11 bases align to TRBD1. The CDR3 is 14 residues long. Germline V gene sequence: CDR1 SQVTM, CDR2 ANQGSEA. The DNA of the CDR3 is TGCGGCGTACGGGGACAGGGGGTAACAGATACGCAGTATTTT. Amino acid sequence: CGVRGQGVTDTQYF.

The rearrangement joins TRBV5-1 to TRBJ2-7; D might be TRBD2 (6 bases). V gave up 3 bases and J gave up 6 bases, with 16 bases separating them. Germline V gene data show CDR1 as SGHRS and CDR2 as YFSETQ. The CDR3 extends over 14 amino acids. CDR3 region: CASSSYLTSLEQYF. The CDR3 DNA reads TGCGCCAGCAGCTCTTACCTGACTAGTCTCGAGCAGTACTTC.

J is TRBJ1-1 and V is TRBV15; 8 positions agree with TRBD1. The ends lost 0 bases at V and 6 bases at J; junction bases unmatched: 9. Per the germline V gene, CDR1 is LNHNV and CDR2 is YYDKDF (reference sequence). This CDR3 has 16 residues. The CDR3 is CATSRDGDRTFAEAFF. The DNA for the CDR3 is TGTGCCACCAGCAGAGACGGGGACAGGACTTTCGCTGAAGCTTTCTTT.

This clonotype was recorded many times. The rearrangement links TRBV20-1 to TRBJ2-3; D possibly corresponds to TRBD2 (7 bases). V lost 0 bases and J 6 bases, leaving 16 bases between the germline ends. The CDR3 runs to 15 residues. From germline, CDR1 is DFQATT and CDR2 SNEGSKA (reference sequence). DNA for the CDR3: TGCAGTGCTAGAGACCCACGGGGGGCTGAGGATACGCAGTATTTT. It yields the protein CSARDPRGAEDTQYF.

The CDR3 loop is CASSLPRTSGVTSGRTNEQFF. CDR3 nucleotide sequence: TGTGCCAGCAGTTTACCCCGGACTAGCGGGGTTACCAGCGGGAGAACGAATGAGCAGTTCTTC. The J gene is TRBJ2-1, the V gene TRBV6-2 or TRBV6-3; 12 nucleotides agree with TRBD2. This CDR3 region has 21 residues. Looked up from germline, CDR1 is MNHEY and CDR2 is SVGEGT. The V segment lost 4 bases and the J segment 7 bases; nucleotides outside the gene matches: 23.

V usage is TRBV5-1 and J usage is TRBJ2-5, with 9 bases aligning to TRBD1. Per germline, CDR1 SGHRS and CDR2 YFSETQ. The CDR3 contains 16 residues. Unmatched junction bases numbered 4, after V lost 1 base and J lost 0 bases. CDR3 sequence reads: CASSLMGDRDQETQYF. The CDR3 nucleotides are TGCGCCAGCAGCTTGATGGGGGACAGGGACCAAGAGACCCAGTACTTC.

Details on this clonotype: A read error may account for a junction end that differs from germline. V is TRBV5-1 and J is TRBJ2-1, with 7 positions matching TRBD1. Germline CDR1 reads SGHRS; CDR2 reads YFSETQ. The CDR3 extends over 15 amino acids. CDR3 coding DNA: TGCGCCAGCAGCTTGGGGGACAGCACCTACAATGAGCGGTTCTTC. Translating gives CASSLGDSTYNERFF.

This clonotype came up a few times. The chain uses TRBV30 and TRBJ2-6, with D perhaps matching TRBD2 (5 bases). CDR1 and CDR2 from the germline V gene are GTSNPN and SVGIG (reference sequence). The CDR3 is 13 amino acids. Trimming took 4 bases from V and 2 from J, leaving 6 bases between them. The chain's CDR3 is CAWTGAGANVLTF. The DNA for the CDR3 is TGTGCCTGGACCGGGGCTGGGGCCAACGTCCTGACTTTC.

This clonotype came up a few times. Written as DNA, the CDR3 is TGCAGTGCTAGAGTGTCTAGCCGCCGCACAGATACGCAGTATTTT. Its protein product is CSARVSSRRTDTQYF. This chain uses TRBV20-1 with TRBJ2-3; possible D gene TRBD2, 5 bases. The V and J ends lost 1 base and 1 base respectively, with 12 bases between them. The CDR3 totals 15 residues. The germline V gene has CDR1 DFQATT and CDR2 SNEGSKA (reference sequence).

The chain recombines TRBV18 with TRBJ2-5; a possible D gene is TRBD1 (6 bases). The V end lost 6 bases, the J end lost 11 bases, and 22 bases lay between the germline ends. This CDR3 has 14 amino acids. Germline V gene lookup returns CDR1 KGHSH and CDR2 LQKENI. The CDR3 is CASSPNVLQGEQYF. The CDR3 DNA sequence: TGTGCCAGCTCGCCTAATGTTTTACAGGGTGAGCAGTACTTC.

Turning to this clonotype: At one boundary the junction diverges from the germline segment, which might be a read error. The chain couples TRBV29-1 to TRBJ2-3, with a weak D call TRBD2 (6 bases). This CDR3 contains 12 residues. The germline CDR1 and CDR2 sequences are SQVTM and ANQGSEA. CDR3 sequence: CSVTTSTVTQYF. In DNA form, the CDR3 reads TGCAGCGTGACAACTAGCACAGTTACGCAGTATTTT.

As regards this clonotype: A much more abundant neighbour one base away suggests this may be a read error. The chain recombines TRBV6-1 with TRBJ2-4, with D perhaps TRBD1 or TRBD2 (6 bases each). Gene TRBJ2-7 matches the end of the DNA better, so the J call may be wrong. This CDR3 is 15 amino acids long. CDR1 is MNHNS and CDR2 is SASEGT in the germline V gene. The CDR3 nucleotides are TGTGCCGGCACTCTCGAGGGGGGCACGGGGGTCGAGCAGTACTTC. Protein product: CAGTLEGGTGVEQYF.

The chain employs TRBV6-2 or TRBV6-3 and TRBJ1-5; D perhaps matches TRBD1 (6 bases). The V end lost 0 bases, the J end lost 6 bases, and 21 bases lay between the germline ends. This CDR3 has 18 amino acids. Germline-derived CDR1 and CDR2 are MNHEY and SVGEGT. The CDR3 coding sequence is TGTGCCAGCAGTTACTCGAGGGCAGGGGACTTCGGAGGTCAGCCCCAGCATTTT. Translation: CASSYSRAGDFGGQPQHF.

This clonotype was counted only a few times. The chain has TRBV2 and TRBJ2-3; D is uncertain. Trimming removed 7 bases from V and 0 bases from J, with 8 bases in between. This CDR3 has 13 residues. Germline assignment: CDR1 SNHLY and CDR2 FYNNEI. This CDR3 reads CASNGLSTDTQYF. CDR3 in DNA: TGTGCCAGCAACGGGCTGAGCACAGATACGCAGTATTTT.

Only a few counts were recorded for this clonotype. This rearrangement joins TRBV20-1 to TRBJ2-1; D call uncertain. Trimming cost V 1 base and J 0 bases, with 10 bases left between them. There are 15 residues in the CDR3. The germline V gene encodes CDR1 DFQATT and CDR2 SNEGSKA (reference sequence). CDR3 loop: CSARVVQSSYNEQFF. The CDR3 bases are TGCAGTGCTAGAGTTGTCCAGAGCTCCTACAATGAGCAGTTCTTC.